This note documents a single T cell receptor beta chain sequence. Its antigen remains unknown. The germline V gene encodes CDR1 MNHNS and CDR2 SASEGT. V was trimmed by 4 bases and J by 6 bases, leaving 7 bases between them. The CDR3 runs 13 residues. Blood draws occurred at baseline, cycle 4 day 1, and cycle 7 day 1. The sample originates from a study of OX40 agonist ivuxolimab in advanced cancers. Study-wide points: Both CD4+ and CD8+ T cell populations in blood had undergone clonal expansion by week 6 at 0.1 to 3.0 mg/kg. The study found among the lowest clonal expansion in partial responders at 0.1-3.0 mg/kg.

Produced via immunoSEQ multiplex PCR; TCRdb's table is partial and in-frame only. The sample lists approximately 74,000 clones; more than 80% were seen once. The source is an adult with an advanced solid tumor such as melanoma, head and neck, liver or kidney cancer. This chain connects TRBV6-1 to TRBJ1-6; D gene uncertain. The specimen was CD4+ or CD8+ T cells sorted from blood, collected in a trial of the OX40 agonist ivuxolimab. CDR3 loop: CASSGQSNSPLHF. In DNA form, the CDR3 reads TGTGCCAGCAGTGGCCAGAGTAATTCACCCCTCCACTTT.